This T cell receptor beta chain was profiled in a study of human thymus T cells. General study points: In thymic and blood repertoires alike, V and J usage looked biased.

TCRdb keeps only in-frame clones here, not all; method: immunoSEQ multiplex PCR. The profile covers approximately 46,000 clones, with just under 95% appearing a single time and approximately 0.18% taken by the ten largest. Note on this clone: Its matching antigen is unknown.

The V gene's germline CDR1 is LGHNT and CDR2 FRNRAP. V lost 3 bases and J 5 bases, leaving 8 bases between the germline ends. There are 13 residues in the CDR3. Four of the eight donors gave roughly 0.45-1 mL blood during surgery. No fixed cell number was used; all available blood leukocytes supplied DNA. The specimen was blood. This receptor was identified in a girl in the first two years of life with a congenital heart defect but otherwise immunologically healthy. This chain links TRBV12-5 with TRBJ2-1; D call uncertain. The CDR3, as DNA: TGTGCTAGTGGTTTTTACTGGGACAATGAGCAGTTCTTC. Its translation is CASGFYWDNEQFF.